Listed below are T cell receptor beta chains from one sample, sequenced in a study of T cell repertoires in cytomegalovirus infection. TCRdb redid the calling of the reads with MiXCR, one entry per CDR3 protein. The sample lists fewer than 1,000,000 distinct CDR3 sequences; around a third were seen once. No antigen is known for these receptors. The sequenced sample was cultured CD8+ T cells from PBMCs, obtained from culture after CMV antigen stimulation. The receptors here all came from a human donor in good health (CMV status not recorded). Some clones in this sample may be carry-over from other donors' samples. The CDR3 runs from the conserved cysteine through the conserved F or W. The order of the fields is D gene, clone size, V gene, J gene, CDR3 DNA, CDR3 protein. The D gene is left open where the match is weak. Only part of the rows carry a size: once, few, many, or a class if the clone is expanded.

>-|-|TRBV6-1|TRBJ1-2
TGTGCCAGCGGCCGACAGCTCAGTAACTATGGCTACACCTTC
CASGRQLSNYGYTF
>-|-|TRBV12-3/TRBV12-4|TRBJ2-2
TGTGCCAGCCGGGACCCGGATCACGCGAACACCGGGGAGCTGTTTTTT
CASRDPDHANTGELFF
>TRBD2|few|TRBV7-9|TRBJ2-2
TGTGCCAGCAGCTCAATAGCGGGGGTGCGCACCGGGGAGCTGTTTTTT
CASSSIAGVRTGELFF
>TRBD1|-|TRBV5-6|TRBJ2-7
TGTGCCAGCAGCGCCGGGACAGGGTTTCTCGAGCAGTACTTC
CASSAGTGFLEQYF
>-|-|TRBV7-6|TRBJ2-5
TGTGCCAGCAGCCCCGCCCCGGGATGGGAGACCCAGTACTTC
CASSPAPGWETQYF
>TRBD1|-|TRBV6-2/TRBV6-3|TRBJ1-5
TGTGCCAGTTCCAACGCCTCGGGACAGATAAATCAGCCCCAGCATTTT
CASSNASGQINQPQHF
>-|-|TRBV4-1|TRBJ2-3
TGCGCCAGCAGCCAAGATGACCAAGCTACAGATACGCAGTATTTT
CASSQDDQATDTQYF
>TRBD2|few|TRBV2|TRBJ2-1
TGTGCCAGCAGTCTAACTAGCGGAGAGTACAATGAGCAGTTCTTC
CASSLTSGEYNEQFF
>-|-|TRBV15|TRBJ2-1
TGTGCCACCAGCAGAGATCTCGGGGCCCAGAGCTCCTACAATGAGCAGTTCTTC
CATSRDLGAQSSYNEQFF
>TRBD1|few|TRBV7-9|TRBJ2-5
TGTGCCAGCAGCAGTGCGGACAGGCTGGGGACCCAGTACTTC
CASSSADRLGTQYF
>TRBD1|many|TRBV7-2|TRBJ1-1
TGTGCCAGCGTGCGGGACAGGGGCACTGAAGCTTTCTTT
CASVRDRGTEAFF
>-|few|TRBV12-3/TRBV12-4|TRBJ2-2
TGTGCCACCACTACCCCCACCGGGCGCAACACCGGGGAGCTGTTTTTT
CATTTPTGRNTGELFF
>-|-|TRBV6-1|TRBJ1-4
TGTGCCAGCAGTAGACCCCCCTGGGGGGAAAAACTGTTTTTT
CASSRPPWGEKLFF
>-|many|TRBV7-8|TRBJ1-3
TGTGCCAGCAGCGTTCCAAGGGACGGCTCTGGAAACACCATATATTTT
CASSVPRDGSGNTIYF
>-|few|TRBV2|TRBJ1-4
TGTGCCAGCAAGACGGAACATGCAACTAATGAAAAACTGTTTTTT
CASKTEHATNEKLFF
>-|-|TRBV2|TRBJ2-7
TGTGCCAGCAAGGCAGGGAGCCACGAGCAGTACTTC
CASKAGSHEQYF
>TRBD1|few|TRBV9|TRBJ1-4
TGTGCCAGCAGCGCTCTCGGGAGGGGGCCTGTTGAAAAACTGTTTTTT
CASSALGRGPVEKLFF
>-|-|TRBV27|TRBJ2-5
TGTGCCAGCGGATTGGTATGCAGGCTCTGGTGCTTC
CASGLVCRLWCF
>-|-|TRBV7-9|TRBJ2-7
TGTGCCAGCGCGACAGGGACTATGGACGAGCAGTACTTC
CASATGTMDEQYF
>TRBD2|-|TRBV7-8|TRBJ2-2
TGTGCCAGCAGCTCCGCGGGCGCCGGGGGGTTCACCGGGGAGCTGTTTTTT
CASSSAGAGGFTGELFF
>TRBD1|-|TRBV6-2/TRBV6-3|TRBJ1-2
TGTGCCAGCTCGGACAGGGGGGTAATCTATGGCTACACCTTC
CASSDRGVIYGYTF
>-|many|TRBV6-5|TRBJ1-2
TGTGCCAGCAGTTTGTTTGTAGGGCAGCTCTATGGCTACACCTTC
CASSLFVGQLYGYTF
>-|many|TRBV12-3/TRBV12-4|TRBJ1-1
TGTGCCAGCAGTCTCACAGGGTTAGACACTGAAGCTTTCTTT
CASSLTGLDTEAFF
>TRBD2|-|TRBV20-1|TRBJ2-1
TGCAGTGCTAGAGAGCGGGGGGGCCGTCAGCGTGAGCAGTTCTTC
CSARERGGRQREQFF
>-|few|TRBV7-6|TRBJ2-1
TGTGCCAGCAACCCCGGGGGTACCTCCACGGGTGAGCAGTTCTTC
CASNPGGTSTGEQFF